These 3 T cell receptor beta chains were sequenced from one sample in a study of blood T cell repertoires in COVID-19. The data were produced by immunoSEQ multiplex PCR, yet TCRdb's version contains in-frame clones alone and is incomplete. Here the sample spans about 190,000 clones, about nine tenths being singletons. Sequencing input: peripheral blood. The receptors shown here come from a man aged 35 to 55 with acute or convalescent COVID-19.

V is TRBV3-1 (or the pseudogene TRBV3-2) and J is TRBJ1-6; 7 bases are shared with TRBD1. The J segment lost 4 bases and the V segment lost 6 bases, leaving 3 bases of the junction unmatched. This CDR3 spans 14 amino acids. Germline lookup yields CDR1 LGHDT and CDR2 YNNKEL (reference sequence). CDR3 in DNA: TGTGCCAGCAGGGGGACAGAATATAATTCACCCCTCCACTTT. Its protein product is CASRGTEYNSPLHF.

The J gene is TRBJ1-1, the V gene TRBV11-3; D ambiguous. The CDR3 has 14 amino acids. V lost 3 bases and J lost 5, with 13 bases in between. Germline V CDR1 and CDR2: SGHNT, YENEEA. DNA of the CDR3: TGTGCCAGCAGCTTGGCGGGATGGGGAACTGAAGCTTTCTTT. This translates into CASSLAGWGTEAFF.

Here the CDR3 reads CATHSGGLYNEQFF. DNA of the CDR3: TGTGCCACCCATAGCGGGGGCCTTTACAATGAGCAGTTCTTC. The gene calls are TRBV2 and TRBJ2-1, with TRBD2 identical over 9 bases. V shed 10 bases, J shed 4 bases, and the junction held 8 bases outside the gene matches. CDR3 length: 14 amino acids. Germline V gene sequence: CDR1 SNHLY, CDR2 FYNNEI.